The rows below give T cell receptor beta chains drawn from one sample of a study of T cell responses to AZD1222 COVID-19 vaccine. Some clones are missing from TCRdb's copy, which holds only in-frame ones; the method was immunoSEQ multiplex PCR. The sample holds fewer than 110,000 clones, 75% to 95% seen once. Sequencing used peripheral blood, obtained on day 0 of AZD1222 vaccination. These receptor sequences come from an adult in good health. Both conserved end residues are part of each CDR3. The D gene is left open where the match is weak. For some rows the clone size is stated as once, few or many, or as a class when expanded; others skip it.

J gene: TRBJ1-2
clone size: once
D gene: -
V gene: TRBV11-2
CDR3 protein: CASSLGQGFGYGYTF
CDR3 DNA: TGTGCCAGCAGCTTAGGGCAGGGGTTTGGTTATGGCTACACCTTC

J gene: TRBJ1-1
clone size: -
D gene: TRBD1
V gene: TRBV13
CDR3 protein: CASSFSGTGATEAFF
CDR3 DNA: TGTGCCAGCAGTTTTAGTGGGACAGGGGCCACTGAAGCTTTCTTT

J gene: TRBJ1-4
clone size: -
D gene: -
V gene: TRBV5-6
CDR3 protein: CASSSQGESEKLFF
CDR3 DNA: TGTGCCAGCAGCTCGCAGGGTGAATCTGAAAAACTGTTTTTT

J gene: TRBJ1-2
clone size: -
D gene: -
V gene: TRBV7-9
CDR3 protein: CASSASGTPYGYTF
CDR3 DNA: TGTGCCAGCAGCGCCTCCGGGACACCCTATGGCTACACCTTC

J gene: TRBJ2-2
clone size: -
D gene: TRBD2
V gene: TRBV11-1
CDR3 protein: CASSLLAGGSGELFF
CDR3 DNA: TGTGCCAGCAGCTTACTAGCGGGGGGCTCCGGGGAGCTGTTTTTT

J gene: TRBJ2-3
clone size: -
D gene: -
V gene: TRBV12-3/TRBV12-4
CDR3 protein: CASSFAPDTQYF
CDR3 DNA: TGTGCCAGCAGTTTCGCGCCCGATACGCAGTATTTT

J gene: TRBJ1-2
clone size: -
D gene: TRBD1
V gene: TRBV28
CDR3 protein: CASSLLAGGPFYGYTF
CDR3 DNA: TGTGCCAGCAGTTTACTAGCAGGGGGCCCCTTCTATGGCTACACCTTC

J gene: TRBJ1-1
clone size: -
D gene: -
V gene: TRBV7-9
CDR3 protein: CASSLGGHMNTEAFF
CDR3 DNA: TGTGCCAGCAGCCTCGGAGGACATATGAACACTGAAGCTTTCTTT

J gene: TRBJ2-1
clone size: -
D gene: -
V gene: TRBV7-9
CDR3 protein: CASRRGMGSYNEQFF
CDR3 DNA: TGTGCCAGCAGGAGGGGGATGGGCTCCTACAATGAGCAGTTCTTC

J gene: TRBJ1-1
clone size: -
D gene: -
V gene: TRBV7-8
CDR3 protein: CASSHESGQGEAFF
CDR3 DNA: TGTGCCAGCAGCCACGAGAGTGGGCAGGGTGAAGCTTTCTTT

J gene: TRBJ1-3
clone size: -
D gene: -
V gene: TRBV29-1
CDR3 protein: CSVRIFGNTIYF
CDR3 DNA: TGCAGCGTTAGGATATTTGGAAACACCATATATTTT

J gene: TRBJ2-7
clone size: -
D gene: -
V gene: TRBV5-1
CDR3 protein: CASSFTPEGYEQYF
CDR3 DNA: TGCGCCAGCAGCTTTACCCCGGAGGGCTACGAGCAGTACTTC

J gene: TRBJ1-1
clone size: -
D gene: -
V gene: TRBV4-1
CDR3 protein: CASSQVAGERTTEAFF
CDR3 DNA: TGCGCCAGCAGCCAAGTCGCGGGGGAAAGGACTACTGAAGCTTTCTTT

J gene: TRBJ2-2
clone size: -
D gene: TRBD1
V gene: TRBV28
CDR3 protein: CASSYGTGSTGELFF
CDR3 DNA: TGTGCCAGCAGTTACGGGACAGGGAGCACCGGGGAGCTGTTTTTT

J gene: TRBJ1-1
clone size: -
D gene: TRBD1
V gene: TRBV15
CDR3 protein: CATSRSRDREAFF
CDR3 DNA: TGTGCCACCAGCAGAAGCCGGGACAGGGAAGCTTTCTTT

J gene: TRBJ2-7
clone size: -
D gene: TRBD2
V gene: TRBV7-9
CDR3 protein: CASSQGTSGGAHLYEQYF
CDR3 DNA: TGTGCCAGCAGCCAGGGGACTAGCGGGGGGGCGCATCTCTACGAGCAGTACTTC

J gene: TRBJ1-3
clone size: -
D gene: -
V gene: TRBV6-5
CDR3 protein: CASSLRLDSGNTIYF
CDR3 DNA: TGTGCCAGCAGTCTCCGACTAGACAGTGGAAACACCATATATTTT

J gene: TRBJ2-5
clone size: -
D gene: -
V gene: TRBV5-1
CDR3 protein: CASREASDWSETQYF
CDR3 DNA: TGCGCCAGCAGAGAGGCTAGCGATTGGTCGGAGACCCAGTACTTC

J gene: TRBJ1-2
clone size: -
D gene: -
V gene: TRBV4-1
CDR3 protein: CASSPTRGAGYGYTF
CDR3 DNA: TGCGCCAGCAGCCCCACGAGGGGCGCCGGCTATGGCTACACCTTC

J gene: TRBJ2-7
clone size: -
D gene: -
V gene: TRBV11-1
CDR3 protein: CASSSQGPGEQYF
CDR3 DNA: TGTGCCAGCAGCTCGCAGGGACCCGGCGAGCAGTACTTC

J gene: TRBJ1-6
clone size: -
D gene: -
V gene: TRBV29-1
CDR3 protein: CSFEGVSSYNSPLHF
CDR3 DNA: TGCAGCTTTGAGGGGGTAAGCTCCTATAATTCACCCCTCCACTTT

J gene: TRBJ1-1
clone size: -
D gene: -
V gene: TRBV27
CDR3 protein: CASRPRRTTEAFF
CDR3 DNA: TGTGCCAGCAGACCTCGACGTACCACTGAAGCTTTCTTT

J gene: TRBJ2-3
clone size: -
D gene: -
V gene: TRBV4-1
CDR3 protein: CASSQDWGASPDTQYF
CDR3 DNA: TGCGCCAGCAGCCAAGATTGGGGGGCCTCCCCCGATACGCAGTATTTT

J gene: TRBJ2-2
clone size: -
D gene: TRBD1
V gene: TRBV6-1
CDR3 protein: CASSDSLWGQGLTGELFF
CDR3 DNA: TGTGCCAGCAGTGATAGTCTGTGGGGACAGGGGCTCACCGGGGAGCTGTTTTTT

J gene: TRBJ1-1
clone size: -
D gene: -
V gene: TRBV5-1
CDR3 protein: CASSLDGRAYTEAFF
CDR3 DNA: TGCGCCAGCAGCTTGGATGGCAGAGCGTACACTGAAGCTTTCTTT

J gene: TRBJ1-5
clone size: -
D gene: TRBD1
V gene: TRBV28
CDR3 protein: CASRWGQGGNQPQHF
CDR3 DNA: TGTGCCAGCAGATGGGGACAGGGCGGCAATCAGCCCCAGCATTTT

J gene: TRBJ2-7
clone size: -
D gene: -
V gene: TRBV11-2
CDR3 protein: CASSLLYPSRAYEQYF
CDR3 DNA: TGTGCCAGCAGCTTGTTGTATCCTTCAAGGGCCTACGAGCAGTACTTC

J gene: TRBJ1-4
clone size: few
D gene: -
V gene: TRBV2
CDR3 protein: CASSEAREKLFF
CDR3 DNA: TGTGCCAGCAGTGAAGCGCGTGAAAAACTGTTTTTT

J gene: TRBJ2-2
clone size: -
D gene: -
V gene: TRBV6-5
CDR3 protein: CASILDNGGTGELFF
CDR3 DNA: TGTGCCAGCATCCTTGACAATGGAGGTACCGGGGAGCTGTTTTTT

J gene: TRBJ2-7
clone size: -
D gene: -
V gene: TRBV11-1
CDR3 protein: CASSRNHDYEQYF
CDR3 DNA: TGTGCCAGCAGCCGGAACCACGATTACGAGCAGTACTTC

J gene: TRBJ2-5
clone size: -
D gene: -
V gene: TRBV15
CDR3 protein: CAAAVRYRETQYF
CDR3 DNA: TGTGCCGCCGCCGTAAGGTATAGGGAGACCCAGTACTTC

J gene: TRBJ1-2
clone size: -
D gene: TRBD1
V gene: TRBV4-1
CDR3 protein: CASSFSDAHRGFGYTF
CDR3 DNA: TGCGCCAGCAGCTTTAGTGACGCGCACAGGGGATTCGGCTACACCTTC

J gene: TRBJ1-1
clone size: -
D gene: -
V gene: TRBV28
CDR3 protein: CASSLGMGGTEAFF
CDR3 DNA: TGTGCCAGCAGTTTGGGGATGGGGGGCACTGAAGCTTTCTTT

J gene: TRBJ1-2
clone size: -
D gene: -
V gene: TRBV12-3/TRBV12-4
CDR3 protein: CASSTQGWYGYTF
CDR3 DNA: TGTGCCAGCAGTACCCAGGGGTGGTACGGCTACACCTTC

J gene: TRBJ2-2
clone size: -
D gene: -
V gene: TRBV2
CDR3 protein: CASSETWLPGELFF
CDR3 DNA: TGTGCCAGCAGTGAAACGTGGTTGCCCGGGGAGCTGTTTTTT

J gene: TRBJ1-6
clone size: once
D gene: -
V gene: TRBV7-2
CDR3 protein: CASSIGWKTDSPLHF
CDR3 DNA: TGTGCCAGCAGCATCGGGTGGAAGACGGATTCACCCCTCCACTTT

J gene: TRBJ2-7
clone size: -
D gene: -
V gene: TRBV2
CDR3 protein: CASSPEEGYEQYF
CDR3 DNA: TGTGCCAGCAGCCCAGAGGAAGGTTACGAGCAGTACTTC

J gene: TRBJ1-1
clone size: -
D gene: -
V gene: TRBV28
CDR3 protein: CASSRPAGDTEAFF
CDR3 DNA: TGTGCCAGCAGTAGACCCGCTGGAGACACTGAAGCTTTCTTT

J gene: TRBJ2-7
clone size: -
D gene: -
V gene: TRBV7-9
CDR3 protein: CASSLVSGAVYEQYF
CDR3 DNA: TGTGCCAGCAGCTTAGTGTCAGGGGCGGTCTACGAGCAGTACTTC

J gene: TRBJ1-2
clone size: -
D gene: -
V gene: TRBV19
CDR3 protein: CASSILYPLNRYTF
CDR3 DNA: TGTGCCAGTAGTATTTTGTATCCGCTCAATAGATACACCTTC

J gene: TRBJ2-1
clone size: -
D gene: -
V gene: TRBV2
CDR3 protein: CASSDLRPRNNEQFF
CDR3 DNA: TGTGCCAGCAGTGATCTACGTCCTAGAAACAATGAGCAGTTCTTC

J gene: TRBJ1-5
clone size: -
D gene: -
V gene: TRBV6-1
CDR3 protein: CASSEFNSGNQPQHF
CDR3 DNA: TGTGCCAGCAGTGAATTTAATAGTGGCAATCAGCCCCAGCATTTT

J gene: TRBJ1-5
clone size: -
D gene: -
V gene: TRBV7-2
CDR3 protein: CASSLAPGGPQHF
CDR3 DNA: TGTGCCAGCAGCTTAGCGCCGGGGGGGCCCCAGCATTTT